The sequence of this TCR beta chain was determined in a study of T cells in Graves' hyperthyroidism and ophthalmopathy. Findings of the study overall: Most expanded thyroid clonotypes above 0.001 recurred in blood.

The CDR3 regions of TCR beta were amplified from RNA transcripts. A first-round RT-PCR of the TCR CDR3 used the HTBI primer set. TCRdb redid the calling of the multiplex PCR reads with MiXCR, one entry per CDR3 protein. The table lists around 540,000 distinct CDR3 sequences, around 16% of them singletons. There are many counts of this clonotype. Its antigen is currently unknown. Each 10 ml fresh peripheral blood draw supplied the PBMCs. Sequencing was carried out using blood. This TCR came from a woman between 25 and 40 years old with Graves' ophthalmopathy.

CDR3: CASSPIGTRNPGHMNTEAFF. In DNA form, the CDR3 reads TGTGCCAGCAGCCCAATCGGGACCAGAAATCCGGGACACATGAACACTGAAGCTTTCTTT. The chain couples TRBV7-8 to TRBJ1-1, with a tentative D call TRBD1 (6 bases). The CDR3 extends over 20 amino acids. Germline V CDR1 and CDR2: SGHVS, FQNEAQ. Trimming stripped 5 bases from V and 0 bases from J, with 28 bases between.